This is a list of T cell receptor beta chains from one sample in a study of blood T cells in healthy people across ages. MiXCR, run by TCRdb on the 5' RACE reads, gives a single entry per CDR3 protein. The sample carries almost 800,000 distinct CDR3 sequences, 58% recorded once. Sequencing was done on a sample of blood. Receptors originate from a man aged 30-40 years in good health. Each CDR3 is given with its conserved first and last residue. The order of the fields is D gene, V gene, clone size, J gene, CDR3 DNA, CDR3 protein. A D gene is named only where the DNA matches it firmly. Clone size is stated in some rows and not others, as once, few, many or a class when expanded.

d_call: TRBD2; v_call: TRBV18; clone_size: -; j_call: TRBJ2-3; cdr3_nt: TGTGCCACCATGGCGATTAGCGGGAGGCCAGATACGCAGTATTTT; cdr3_aa: CATMAISGRPDTQYF
d_call: -; v_call: TRBV27; clone_size: -; j_call: TRBJ1-5; cdr3_nt: TGTGCCAGCAGTACCAGATTAGGCCTTCGGCCCCAGCATTTT; cdr3_aa: CASSTRLGLRPQHF
d_call: -; v_call: TRBV7-2; clone_size: few; j_call: TRBJ1-1; cdr3_nt: TGTGCCAGCATTCCGCAGGGGACCTGGGCCACTGAAGCTTTCTTT; cdr3_aa: CASIPQGTWATEAFF
d_call: -; v_call: TRBV7-9; clone_size: -; j_call: TRBJ2-1; cdr3_nt: TGTGCCAGCAGCTTAGGTTCGGGGGACTTTGGTGAGCAGTTCTTC; cdr3_aa: CASSLGSGDFGEQFF
d_call: -; v_call: TRBV7-2; clone_size: -; j_call: TRBJ1-1; cdr3_nt: TGTGCCAGCATCTTAGAGTTACCGAGGGCGGGGAACACTGAAGCTTTCTTT; cdr3_aa: CASILELPRAGNTEAFF
d_call: -; v_call: TRBV21-1; clone_size: -; j_call: TRBJ2-7; cdr3_nt: TGTGCCAGCAGCAGTACGATGGACGAGCAGTACTTC; cdr3_aa: CASSSTMDEQYF
d_call: TRBD2; v_call: TRBV6-5; clone_size: -; j_call: TRBJ2-3; cdr3_nt: TGTGCCAGCAATCCGGGGGGGACAGATACGCAGTATTTT; cdr3_aa: CASNPGGTDTQYF
d_call: -; v_call: TRBV29-1; clone_size: few; j_call: TRBJ2-7; cdr3_nt: TGCAGCGTTGTTTCTCCGGGGGTCCTTTCCTACGAGCAGTACTTC; cdr3_aa: CSVVSPGVLSYEQYF
d_call: TRBD1; v_call: TRBV7-2; clone_size: -; j_call: TRBJ1-6; cdr3_nt: TGTGCCAGCTCTCAACAGGGGACTAATTCACCCCTCCACTTT; cdr3_aa: CASSQQGTNSPLHF
d_call: -; v_call: TRBV6-4; clone_size: once; j_call: TRBJ1-2; cdr3_nt: TGTGCCAGCAGTCCAACCGGGACGACTAACGGCTACACCTTC; cdr3_aa: CASSPTGTTNGYTF
d_call: TRBD2; v_call: TRBV20-1; clone_size: few; j_call: TRBJ2-7; cdr3_nt: TGCAGTGCTCGCGTTCGGGGGGGGTACTACGAGCAGTACTTC; cdr3_aa: CSARVRGGYYEQYF
d_call: -; v_call: TRBV12-1; clone_size: many; j_call: TRBJ1-6; cdr3_nt: TGTGCCAGCAGCACCTCGGGACGAGGAAATTCACCCCTCCACTTT; cdr3_aa: CASSTSGRGNSPLHF
d_call: -; v_call: TRBV7-2; clone_size: many; j_call: TRBJ2-5; cdr3_nt: TGTGCCAGCAGCCCCGCAGGGGAGACCCAGTACTTC; cdr3_aa: CASSPAGETQYF
d_call: -; v_call: TRBV7-3; clone_size: -; j_call: TRBJ2-3; cdr3_nt: TGTGCCAGCAGCTTAGGGCTAGCCGAAAGCACAGATACGCAGTATTTT; cdr3_aa: CASSLGLAESTDTQYF
d_call: -; v_call: TRBV20-1; clone_size: -; j_call: TRBJ1-2; cdr3_nt: TGCAGTGCTAGGCTACCCCTTAACTATGGCTACACCTTC; cdr3_aa: CSARLPLNYGYTF
d_call: -; v_call: TRBV6-5; clone_size: few; j_call: TRBJ2-7; cdr3_nt: TGTGCCAGCAGTTCCGCCGGGGGGCGCAACGAGCAGTACTTC; cdr3_aa: CASSSAGGRNEQYF
d_call: TRBD1; v_call: TRBV6-5; clone_size: -; j_call: TRBJ2-7; cdr3_nt: TGTGCCAGCAGTTTCCGGGACAGTCGTTACTACGAGCAGTACTTC; cdr3_aa: CASSFRDSRYYEQYF
d_call: TRBD2; v_call: TRBV7-9; clone_size: few; j_call: TRBJ2-7; cdr3_nt: TGTGCCAGCAGCACAGGACTAGCGCTCCACGAGCAGTACTTC; cdr3_aa: CASSTGLALHEQYF
d_call: -; v_call: TRBV12-3/TRBV12-4; clone_size: -; j_call: TRBJ2-7; cdr3_nt: TGTGCCAGCAGTCACCTTACTTACAATGAGCAGTACTTC; cdr3_aa: CASSHLTYNEQYF
d_call: -; v_call: TRBV18; clone_size: -; j_call: TRBJ2-3; cdr3_nt: TGTGCCAGCCCGAGGTCAGAAACAGATACGCAGTATTTT; cdr3_aa: CASPRSETDTQYF
d_call: TRBD1; v_call: TRBV6-5; clone_size: few; j_call: TRBJ2-5; cdr3_nt: TGTGCCAGCAGCTTGGGAAGCAGGGGGCGTGGAGAGACCCAGTACTTC; cdr3_aa: CASSLGSRGRGETQYF
d_call: -; v_call: TRBV20-1; clone_size: -; j_call: TRBJ2-1; cdr3_nt: TGCAGTGCTAGTTTTCCGGATGAGCAGTTCTTC; cdr3_aa: CSASFPDEQFF
d_call: -; v_call: TRBV6-1; clone_size: -; j_call: TRBJ1-5; cdr3_nt: TGTGCCAGCAGTGACAACTTGTGGGGGAATCAGCCCCAGCATTTT; cdr3_aa: CASSDNLWGNQPQHF
d_call: -; v_call: TRBV9; clone_size: -; j_call: TRBJ2-7; cdr3_nt: TGTGCCAGCAGCCCGCGGGGCTGGGGCGGCTACGAGCAGTACTTC; cdr3_aa: CASSPRGWGGYEQYF
d_call: -; v_call: TRBV6-5; clone_size: -; j_call: TRBJ1-1; cdr3_nt: TGTGCCAGCAGTTATTCTGGTAGGGGGGTGACTGAAGCTTTCTTT; cdr3_aa: CASSYSGRGVTEAFF
d_call: -; v_call: TRBV12-3/TRBV12-4; clone_size: -; j_call: TRBJ1-6; cdr3_nt: TGTGCCAGCAGTGCTCTGGAGAGTGCACCCCTCCACTTT; cdr3_aa: CASSALESAPLHF
d_call: TRBD2; v_call: TRBV7-2; clone_size: few; j_call: TRBJ2-2; cdr3_nt: TGTGCCAGCAGCTTCGGGAGGCTGGGAACCGGGGAGCTGTTTTTT; cdr3_aa: CASSFGRLGTGELFF
d_call: -; v_call: TRBV28; clone_size: few; j_call: TRBJ2-7; cdr3_nt: TGTGCCAGCAGTTTTTCCCAGTACGAGCAGTACTTC; cdr3_aa: CASSFSQYEQYF
d_call: TRBD1; v_call: TRBV6-6; clone_size: -; j_call: TRBJ1-4; cdr3_nt: TGTGCCAGCAGGTACAGGGGAGGGAATGAAAAACTGTTTTTT; cdr3_aa: CASRYRGGNEKLFF
d_call: TRBD2; v_call: TRBV7-2; clone_size: -; j_call: TRBJ2-1; cdr3_nt: TGTGCCAGCAGCCCCCAGAGCGGGACGTACAATGAGCAGTTCTTC; cdr3_aa: CASSPQSGTYNEQFF
d_call: TRBD1; v_call: TRBV2; clone_size: -; j_call: TRBJ2-5; cdr3_nt: TGTGCCAGCAGTGAAGCGGCCGGGACAGGAGCGGAGACCCAGTACTTC; cdr3_aa: CASSEAAGTGAETQYF
d_call: -; v_call: TRBV20-1; clone_size: few; j_call: TRBJ2-7; cdr3_nt: TGCAGTGCTAAATGGTTACAGGGTGGAGACGAGCAGTACTTC; cdr3_aa: CSAKWLQGGDEQYF
d_call: -; v_call: TRBV29-1; clone_size: -; j_call: TRBJ1-2; cdr3_nt: TGCAGCGTTGGGGCGGGGGGAGATGGCTACACCTTC; cdr3_aa: CSVGAGGDGYTF
d_call: -; v_call: TRBV5-1; clone_size: -; j_call: TRBJ2-7; cdr3_nt: TGCGCCAGCAGCGAGGGACACCAGAGTTTCGAGCAGTACTTC; cdr3_aa: CASSEGHQSFEQYF
d_call: -; v_call: TRBV20-1; clone_size: -; j_call: TRBJ2-3; cdr3_nt: TGCAGTGCTAGGGGGGACGGCGCCCCAGATACGCAGTATTTT; cdr3_aa: CSARGDGAPDTQYF
d_call: -; v_call: TRBV7-4; clone_size: once; j_call: TRBJ2-3; cdr3_nt: TGTGCCAGCAGCTGGCGCGGGACAGTGAGCACAGATACGCAGTATTTT; cdr3_aa: CASSWRGTVSTDTQYF
d_call: -; v_call: TRBV28; clone_size: -; j_call: TRBJ2-7; cdr3_nt: TGTGCCAGCAGCTCAGTGGGGTGGGGCTACAATGAGCAGTACTTC; cdr3_aa: CASSSVGWGYNEQYF
d_call: -; v_call: TRBV30; clone_size: -; j_call: TRBJ1-2; cdr3_nt: TGTGCCTGGAGTGGGGGGGATGGCTACACCTTC; cdr3_aa: CAWSGGDGYTF
d_call: -; v_call: TRBV29-1; clone_size: -; j_call: TRBJ1-2; cdr3_nt: TGCAGCGTTGAAGATCGCGGGACTAACTATGGCTACACCTTC; cdr3_aa: CSVEDRGTNYGYTF
d_call: -; v_call: TRBV20-1; clone_size: -; j_call: TRBJ2-5; cdr3_nt: TGCAGTGCTATATATGCAGGGATAGAGACCCAGTACTTC; cdr3_aa: CSAIYAGIETQYF
d_call: TRBD1; v_call: TRBV5-4; clone_size: -; j_call: TRBJ2-7; cdr3_nt: TGTGCCAGCAGCCCCGGGGGGACAGGGGATAACGAGCAGTACTTC; cdr3_aa: CASSPGGTGDNEQYF
d_call: TRBD2; v_call: TRBV11-2; clone_size: -; j_call: TRBJ2-1; cdr3_nt: TGTGCCAGTAGTCGAGCGGGAGTCAGCAATGAGCAGTTCTTC; cdr3_aa: CASSRAGVSNEQFF
d_call: TRBD2; v_call: TRBV6-1; clone_size: -; j_call: TRBJ2-7; cdr3_nt: TGTGCCAGCAGTACCCTAGCGGGGATTTCCGAGCAGTACTTC; cdr3_aa: CASSTLAGISEQYF
d_call: -; v_call: TRBV2; clone_size: few; j_call: TRBJ1-3; cdr3_nt: TGTGCCAGCAGTGACAGGCCCTCTGGAAACACCATATATTTT; cdr3_aa: CASSDRPSGNTIYF
d_call: -; v_call: TRBV7-9; clone_size: -; j_call: TRBJ2-1; cdr3_nt: TGTGCCAGCAGTCCCGAGACAGTTTACAATGAGCAGTTCTTC; cdr3_aa: CASSPETVYNEQFF
d_call: -; v_call: TRBV10-3; clone_size: -; j_call: TRBJ1-1; cdr3_nt: TGTGCCATCAGTGAAGAGAACAGTGAAGCTTTCTTT; cdr3_aa: CAISEENSEAFF
d_call: -; v_call: TRBV6-6; clone_size: -; j_call: TRBJ1-2; cdr3_nt: TGTGCCAGCAGTTACTCTCAGGGGAATTTCTATGGCTACACCTTC; cdr3_aa: CASSYSQGNFYGYTF
d_call: TRBD2; v_call: TRBV6-1; clone_size: -; j_call: TRBJ2-3; cdr3_nt: TGTGCCAGCAGTGGACTAGCGGTCCTCACAGATACGCAGTATTTT; cdr3_aa: CASSGLAVLTDTQYF
d_call: -; v_call: TRBV4-3; clone_size: -; j_call: TRBJ2-6; cdr3_nt: TGCGCCAGCACCCCAACCTACCTAGTGTCTGGGGCCAACGTCCTGACTTTC; cdr3_aa: CASTPTYLVSGANVLTF
d_call: TRBD1; v_call: TRBV6-1; clone_size: -; j_call: TRBJ1-1; cdr3_nt: TGTGCCAGCATAATCGACAGGGATCGGAACACTGAAGCTTTCTTT; cdr3_aa: CASIIDRDRNTEAFF
d_call: TRBD2; v_call: TRBV20-1; clone_size: -; j_call: TRBJ2-1; cdr3_nt: TGCAGTGCTAGAACTAGCGGGGTGAGGGGTGAGCAGTTCTTC; cdr3_aa: CSARTSGVRGEQFF
d_call: -; v_call: TRBV15; clone_size: -; j_call: TRBJ2-7; cdr3_nt: TGTGCCACCACACCGGAGGACAGAGCCTACGAGCAGTACTTC; cdr3_aa: CATTPEDRAYEQYF
d_call: -; v_call: TRBV3-1; clone_size: -; j_call: TRBJ2-6; cdr3_nt: TGTGCCAGCAGCCAAGATCACTCTGGGGCCAACGTCCTGACTTTC; cdr3_aa: CASSQDHSGANVLTF
d_call: TRBD2; v_call: TRBV5-1; clone_size: -; j_call: TRBJ2-1; cdr3_nt: TGCGCCAGCAGCAGATCTAGCGGGAGGAGTAATTCTAATGAGCAGTTCTTC; cdr3_aa: CASSRSSGRSNSNEQFF